The clone carrying this T cell receptor (beta chain) has only one observation. Its specificity is unknown. This sample is drawn from a study of lymphopenia after photon versus proton radiotherapy. Clones were sequenced by immunoSEQ multiplex PCR, and TCRdb holds only the in-frame ones, with some missing. The table shows fewer than 20,000 clones, with roughly 90% occurring only once. Study-wide findings and caveats: Under photons, naive T cells and diversity fell while effector/memory populations rose.

CDR1 and CDR2 (germline): LNHDA, SQIVND (reference sequence). The V end lost 2 bases, the J end lost 0 bases, and 11 bases lay between the germline ends. The CDR3 is 15 residues long. The receptor's source is a woman aged 40-49 years with cholangiocarcinoma. This sample comprised peripheral blood, obtained from a patient treated with photon-based radiotherapy. The chain employs TRBV19 and TRBJ2-7, with unresolved D. CDR3 sequence reads: CASSIFPASSYEQYF. DNA for the CDR3: TGTGCCAGTAGTATATTTCCAGCTAGCTCCTACGAGCAGTACTTC.